These T cell receptor beta chains were read from a single sample in a study of blood T cell repertoires in COVID-19. TCRdb's table, derived via immunoSEQ multiplex PCR, lists solely in-frame clones and lacks some. The data contain tens of thousands of clones, roughly nine tenths of them singletons. Specimen: peripheral blood. These TCRs come from a woman aged 45-65 years with active or convalescent COVID-19. Each CDR3 is given with its conserved first and last residue. Fields, in order: J gene, V gene, clone size, D gene, CDR3 protein, CDR3 DNA. D genes are given only for firm matches. Clone size is stated in some rows and not others, as once, few, many or a class when expanded.

TRBJ1-3,TRBV28,once,NA,CASEQFPNTIYF,TGTGCCAGCGAACAGTTTCCCAACACCATATATTTT
TRBJ2-7,TRBV5-4,NA,TRBD2,CASSLKGSGGLYEQYF,TGTGCCAGCAGCTTGAAGGGTAGCGGGGGCCTATACGAGCAGTACTTC
TRBJ2-5,TRBV10-3,NA,TRBD1,CAIGGQGNQETQYF,TGTGCCATCGGAGGACAGGGGAACCAAGAGACCCAGTACTTC
TRBJ2-7,TRBV7-8,NA,TRBD1,CASSLFGQGRDEQYF,TGTGCCAGCAGCTTATTTGGACAGGGGAGGGACGAGCAGTACTTC
TRBJ1-1,TRBV2,NA,TRBD1,CASSNPRGVNTEAFF,TGTGCCAGCAGTAACCCCAGGGGGGTGAACACTGAAGCTTTCTTT
TRBJ1-3,TRBV5-1,NA,NA,CASRAGLGSGNTIYF,TGCGCCAGCAGGGCGGGACTAGGGTCTGGAAACACCATATATTTT
TRBJ1-1,TRBV19,NA,NA,CASSLSRETEAFF,TGTGCCAGTAGCCTGAGTAGGGAGACTGAAGCTTTCTTT
TRBJ2-7,TRBV29-1,NA,NA,CSVDTSDEQYF,TGCAGCGTGGATACAAGCGACGAGCAGTACTTC
TRBJ1-1,TRBV6-4,NA,NA,CASSLLRFQGKANTEAFF,TGTGCCAGCAGCCTCCTTAGATTTCAGGGCAAGGCGAACACTGAAGCTTTCTTT
TRBJ1-1,TRBV6-2/TRBV6-3,NA,NA,CASSPLGQGNTEAFF,TGTGCCAGCAGTCCCCTTGGGCAGGGGAACACTGAAGCTTTCTTT
TRBJ2-7,TRBV7-2,NA,TRBD2,CASSPSGAYEQYF,TGTGCCAGCAGCCCTAGCGGGGCCTACGAGCAGTACTTC
TRBJ1-1,TRBV5-1,NA,NA,CASSPRGGKTEAFF,TGCGCCAGCAGCCCAAGGGGGGGAAAAACTGAAGCTTTCTTT
TRBJ2-5,TRBV5-1,NA,TRBD2,CASSRSGVAGGVETQYF,TGCGCCAGCAGCCGCTCCGGGGTAGCGGGGGGAGTGGAGACCCAGTACTTC
TRBJ1-1,TRBV21-1,NA,NA,CASSKAPGQLDTEAFF,TGTGCCAGCAGCAAAGCCCCGGGACAGCTGGACACTGAAGCTTTCTTT
TRBJ1-1,TRBV30,NA,NA,CAWRRQGNTEAFF,TGTGCCTGGAGGCGGCAGGGCAACACTGAAGCTTTCTTT
TRBJ2-1,TRBV7-3,NA,TRBD2,CASSLIAGLDEQFF,TGTGCCAGCAGCTTAATAGCGGGGTTAGATGAGCAGTTCTTC
TRBJ1-5,TRBV2,NA,TRBD1,CASSEQKGQGGQPQHF,TGTGCCAGCAGTGAACAGAAGGGACAGGGTGGACAGCCCCAGCATTTT
TRBJ1-4,TRBV2,NA,NA,CASISQGIGGEKLFF,TGTGCCAGCATTTCCCAGGGGATAGGAGGTGAAAAACTGTTTTTT
TRBJ2-7,TRBV7-9,once,NA,CASNKGGGYEQYF,TGTGCCAGCAACAAAGGAGGGGGCTACGAGCAGTACTTC
TRBJ2-1,TRBV19,NA,NA,CASSFGVDNEQFF,TGTGCCAGTAGTTTTGGAGTTGACAATGAGCAGTTCTTC
TRBJ1-1,TRBV5-1,NA,NA,CASSPRTGRGSEAFF,TGCGCCAGCAGCCCTCGGACGGGGAGAGGGTCTGAAGCTTTCTTT
TRBJ2-1,TRBV15,many,TRBD2,CATSRMVIAGGSEQFF,TGTGCCACCAGCAGAATGGTAATAGCGGGGGGTAGTGAGCAGTTCTTC
TRBJ2-6,TRBV5-1,NA,TRBD1,CASSFGTGGAFGANVLTF,TGCGCCAGCAGCTTCGGGACAGGGGGCGCATTTGGGGCCAACGTCCTGACTTTC
TRBJ2-1,TRBV19,NA,TRBD2,CASSMSSGALDEQFF,TGTGCCAGTAGTATGTCTAGCGGGGCATTAGATGAGCAGTTCTTC
TRBJ1-1,TRBV30,once,TRBD1,CAWSATGLTEAFF,TGTGCCTGGAGCGCGACAGGGCTTACTGAAGCTTTCTTT
TRBJ2-3,TRBV7-9,NA,TRBD2,CASSETSGGTDTQYF,TGTGCCAGCAGTGAGACCAGCGGGGGGACAGATACGCAGTATTTT
TRBJ1-4,TRBV30,NA,NA,CAWSVPGGEKLFF,TGTGCCTGGAGTGTACCGGGGGGTGAAAAACTGTTTTTT
TRBJ1-1,TRBV4-3,NA,TRBD1,CASSQIGTEKTPEAFF,TGCGCCAGCAGCCAAATAGGGACAGAAAAAACGCCTGAAGCTTTCTTT
TRBJ2-2,TRBV5-4,NA,TRBD2,CASSLALAGGTGELFF,TGTGCCAGCAGCTTGGCGCTAGCGGGGGGCACCGGGGAGCTGTTTTTT